The 22 T cell receptor beta chains given below trace back to one sample, sequenced in a study of blood T cell repertoires in COVID-19 (dated by TCRdb to 2019 to 2021). Receptor amplification or capture employed the immunoSEQ multiplex PCR assay. The clones in this table, taken by TCRdb from immuneACCESS, are in-frame only. Not every clone is retained; where verified, under half of the shortfall comes from an unresolved V gene, and the cause of the rest is unknown. This sample holds about 210,000 clones; more than 70% were observed only once. The ten largest clonotypes hold roughly 8% of the sample. The source material was peripheral blood. These receptors all come from a woman in her 50s with acute or convalescent COVID-19.

V usage is TRBV2 and J usage is TRBJ2-3; 12 nucleotides line up with TRBD2. V was clipped by 5 bases and J by 5 bases; unmatched bases: 8. The CDR3 contains 16 residues. Germline CDR1 reads SNHLY; CDR2 reads FYNNEI. CDR3 in DNA: TGTGCCAGCAGTAACCGACTAGCGGGAGAGGGAGATACGCAGTATTTT. This sequence encodes CASSNRLAGEGDTQYF. The full variable domain, with the rest looked up from reference TRBV2 and TRBJ2-3, is EPEVTQTPSHQVTQMGQEVILRCVPISNHLYFYWYRQILGQKVEFLVSFYNNEISEKSEIFDDQFSVERPDGSNFTLKIRSTKLEDSAMYFCASSNRLAGEGDTQYFGPGTRLTVL.

The chain uses TRBV24-1 and TRBJ1-5; D unclear. Germline lookup yields CDR1 KGHDR and CDR2 SFDVKD. The CDR3 totals 16 residues. V was pared by 3 bases and J by 4 bases, with 15 bases between. The CDR3 is CATSDRTMAWNQPQHF. The DNA of the CDR3 is TGTGCCACCAGTGATCGAACCATGGCTTGGAATCAGCCCCAGCATTTT.

The rearrangement joins TRBV11-3 to TRBJ2-5; 8 nucleotides agree with TRBD2. Unmatched junction bases numbered 6, after V lost 5 bases and J lost 4 bases. CDR1 is SGHNT, CDR2 YENEEA, per germline. CDR3 length: 14 residues. The CDR3 sequence: CASSETGGGETQYF. In DNA form, the CDR3 reads TGTGCCAGCAGCGAAACGGGAGGGGGAGAGACCCAGTACTTC.

J is TRBJ2-5 and V is TRBV28; TRBD2 agrees at 10 bases. With V trimmed by 4 bases and J by 0 bases, 8 bases remained unmatched. CDR3 length: 17 amino acids. The germline CDR1 and CDR2 sequences are MDHEN and SYDVKM. CDR3 region: CASSSTRTSGDQETQYF. CDR3 nucleotides: TGTGCCAGCAGTTCAACCCGGACTAGCGGAGACCAAGAGACCCAGTACTTC.

The rearrangement joins TRBV6-5 to TRBJ1-3; D is uncertain. Trimming took off 7 bases at V and 0 bases at J, with 7 bases between the two ends. Germline CDR1 MNHEY, CDR2 SVGAGI. The CDR3 has 13 residues. CDR3 sequence: CASKVSSGNTIYF. The CDR3 DNA is TGTGCCAGCAAAGTGAGCTCTGGAAACACCATATATTTT.

The chain couples TRBV24-1 to TRBJ2-2; 10 bases line up with TRBD2. The CDR3 extends over 15 amino acids. Germline V gene sequence: CDR1 KGHDR, CDR2 SFDVKD. V lost 9 bases, J lost 0 bases, and 3 bases stayed unmatched. As DNA, the CDR3 is TGTGCCACCGGACTAGCGGAAGCGAACACCGGGGAGCTGTTTTTT. The encoded protein is CATGLAEANTGELFF.

This clone was seen just once. In DNA, the CDR3 is TGTGCCAGCAGCCGGGACAGGGGGAATCAGCCCCAGCATTTT. Protein sequence: CASSRDRGNQPQHF. V gene TRBV2 combines with J gene TRBJ1-5; 11 bases match TRBD1. V lost 6 bases to trimming and J lost 4 bases; unmatched junction nucleotides: 2. This CDR3 is 14 amino acids long. The germline V gene has CDR1 SNHLY and CDR2 FYNNEI.

This clone appeared a single time. V and J are TRBV24-1 and TRBJ2-3, with D possibly matching TRBD2 (6 bases). The V end was cut by 3 bases, the J end by 0 bases, with 12 bases between. The CDR3 runs 16 residues. CDR1 and CDR2 from the germline V gene are KGHDR and SFDVKD. The CDR3 reads CATSDPLAISTDTQYF. The CDR3 DNA reads as TGTGCCACCAGTGATCCTCTAGCGATTAGCACAGATACGCAGTATTTT.

This clone showed up just once. V and J are TRBV29-1 and TRBJ1-2; D is possibly TRBD1 (5 bases). CDR1 is SQVTM, CDR2 ANQGSEA, per germline. V lost 4 bases and J lost 6, with 15 bases in between. The CDR3 runs 13 residues. CDR3 region: CSVVEQGPHGYTF. CDR3 nucleotide sequence: TGCAGCGTTGTCGAGCAGGGTCCACATGGCTACACCTTC. The variable domain in full, completed from reference TRBV29-1 and TRBJ1-2, reads SAVISQKPSRDICQRGTSLTIQCQVDSQVTMMFWYRQQPGQSLTLIATANQGSEATYESGFVIDKFPISRPNLTFSTLTVSNMSPEDSSIYLCSVVEQGPHGYTFGSGTRLTVV.

The chain carries TRBV11-2 and TRBJ2-2; TRBD2 matches at 8 bases. V lost 5 bases, J lost 0 bases, and 11 bases stayed unmatched. Per germline, CDR1 SGHAT and CDR2 FQNNGV. CDR3 size: 18 residues. The CDR3 DNA reads as TGTGCCAGCAGCCCCCGACCCTTACTAGCGGCGAACACCGGGGAGCTGTTTTTT. Encoded protein: CASSPRPLLAANTGELFF.

A remark on this clone: Other DNA sequences in this sample translate to the same CDR3. V and J are TRBV7-2 and TRBJ1-5; 10 bases are a match to TRBD1. The CDR3 contains 15 residues. The V segment lost 4 bases and the J segment 6 bases; nucleotides outside the gene matches: 6. The V gene's germline CDR1 is SGHTA and CDR2 FQGNSA. DNA for the CDR3: TGTGCCAGCAGCTGGAGGACAGGGGGGCGTCAGCCCCAGCATTTT. As protein: CASSWRTGGRQPQHF. Full variable domain (missing parts from reference TRBV7-2 and TRBJ1-5): GAGVSQSPSNKVTEKGKDVELRCDPISGHTALYWYRQSLGQGLEFLIYFQGNSAPDKSGLPSDRFSAERTGGSVSTLTIQRTQQEDSAVYLCASSWRTGGRQPQHFGDGTRLSIL.

The chain is built from TRBV11-1 and TRBJ2-1; 8 bases agree with TRBD1. CDR3 size: 13 residues. With 4 bases clipped from V and 7 bases from J, the junction kept 3 bases outside the gene matches. In germline, CDR1 is SGHAT, CDR2 FQDESV (reference sequence). The CDR3 protein is CASSSDRANEQFF. As DNA, the CDR3 is TGTGCCAGCAGCTCGGACAGGGCTAATGAGCAGTTCTTC. The full variable domain, rest sourced from reference TRBV11-1 and TRBJ2-1, is EAEVAQSPRYKITEKSQAVAFWCDPISGHATLYWYRQILGQGPELLVQFQDESVVDDSQLPKDRFSAERLKGVDSTLKIQPAELGDSAMYLCASSSDRANEQFFGPGTRLTVL.

The V and J genes are TRBV6-6 and TRBJ2-7; 8 bases are a match to TRBD2. With 7 bases clipped from V and 2 bases from J, the junction kept 7 bases outside the gene matches. Germline V gene lookup returns CDR1 MNHNY and CDR2 SVGAGI (reference sequence). The CDR3 spans 14 residues. The CDR3 protein is CASTKLADPYEQYF. CDR3 DNA: TGTGCCAGCACCAAACTAGCGGACCCCTACGAGCAGTACTTC.

V and J are TRBV28 and TRBJ1-5, with TRBD1 matching over 7 bases. The V and J ends lost 6 bases and 0 bases, in that order; junction bases with no gene match: 8. This CDR3 spans 16 amino acids. The germline V gene has CDR1 MDHEN and CDR2 SYDVKM. This chain's CDR3 is CASSLGTAYSNQPQHF. CDR3 bases: TGTGCCAGCAGCTTAGGGACAGCTTATAGCAATCAGCCCCAGCATTTT.

The count of this clone is one. The CDR3 coding sequence is TGTGCCAGCAGCAAGGGACAGGGGAACACCGGGGAGCTGTTTTTT. This gives the protein CASSKGQGNTGELFF. This chain joins TRBV6-5 and TRBJ2-2, with TRBD1 identical over 9 bases. V dropped 6 bases and J dropped 1; count of bases not matched to a gene: 3. The CDR3 contains 15 residues. Germline assignment: CDR1 MNHEY and CDR2 SVGAGI.

The chain combines TRBV6-5 with TRBJ2-3, with 7 bases matching TRBD2. Losses at the gene ends were 6 bases for V and 0 bases for J; bases not matched to a gene: 6. CDR1 MNHEY and CDR2 SVGAGI come from the germline V gene. This CDR3 comprises 15 residues. The CDR3 loop is CASRIVAGSTDTQYF. CDR3 sequence (DNA): TGTGCCAGCAGGATCGTAGCGGGTAGCACAGATACGCAGTATTTT.

Remarks on this clone: Additional DNA sequences in this sample encode the identical CDR3. The V call is TRBV9, the J call TRBJ2-3; TRBD2 matches 10 bases. The J segment lost 6 bases and the V segment lost 4 bases, leaving 11 bases of the junction unmatched. Looked up from germline, CDR1 is SGDLS and CDR2 is YYNGEE. The CDR3 extends over 16 amino acids. The CDR3 sequence is CASSPGLAGVSDTQYF. Here the CDR3 DNA reads TGTGCCAGCAGCCCAGGCCTAGCGGGAGTTTCGGATACGCAGTATTTT.

V and J are TRBV28 and TRBJ2-1; 10 bases map to TRBD2. The CDR3 consists of 14 residues. Trimming at V came to 0 bases and at J to 10 bases, leaving 3 bases not matched to a gene. CDR1 MDHEN and CDR2 SYDVKM come from the germline V gene. This CDR3 reads CASSLWLAGAEQFF. The CDR3 DNA reads TGTGCCAGCAGTTTATGGCTAGCGGGAGCCGAGCAGTTCTTC.

V is TRBV24-1 and J is TRBJ2-5; 12 bases are shared with TRBD2. Germline V gene sequence: CDR1 KGHDR, CDR2 SFDVKD. CDR3 length: 16 residues. V was pared by 3 bases and J by 3 bases, with 4 bases of the junction left unmatched. The CDR3 DNA reads TGTGCCACCAGTGATGCCCGACTAGCGGGAGAAGAGACCCAGTACTTC. Translating gives CATSDARLAGEETQYF.

This chain uses TRBV9 with TRBJ2-5; no reliable D call. Germline CDR1 reads SGDLS; CDR2 reads YYNGEE. The CDR3 has 14 amino acids. Deletions cut 0 bases from V and 1 base from J, with 7 bases between. The CDR3 DNA reads as TGTGCCAGCAGCGTAGGTTCTCTCCAAGAGACCCAGTACTTC. It is translated as CASSVGSLQETQYF.

The sample holds one count of this clone. The chain couples TRBV2 to TRBJ1-4; 10 nucleotides line up with TRBD1. Germline V lookup: CDR1 SNHLY, CDR2 FYNNEI. The CDR3 length is 14 residues. Losses at the gene ends were 3 bases for V and 8 bases for J; bases not matched to a gene: 3. DNA for the CDR3: TGTGCCAGCAGTGACGGGACAGGGGCGGAAAAACTGTTTTTT. It codes for CASSDGTGAEKLFF.

V usage is TRBV19 and J usage is TRBJ1-1; D remains ambiguous. The V gene's germline CDR1 is LNHDA and CDR2 SQIVND (reference sequence). The CDR3 totals 11 residues. V lost 5 bases, J lost 3 bases, and 4 bases lay in between. Here the CDR3 DNA reads TGTGCCAGTAGTGTCTACACTGAAGCTTTCTTT. Protein sequence: CASSVYTEAFF. Combining the CDR3 with reference TRBV19 and TRBJ1-1 gives the whole variable domain DGGITQSPKYLFRKEGQNVTLSCEQNLNHDAMYWYRQDPGQGLRLIYYSQIVNDFQKGDIAEGYSVSREKKESFPLTVTSAQKNPTAFYLCASSVYTEAFFGQGTRLTVV.